The 22 T cell receptor beta chains listed next were all sequenced from one sample in a study of T cell repertoires in cytomegalovirus infection. TCRdb re-analysed the reads in MiXCR, keeping a single row per CDR3 protein. Of about 360,000 distinct CDR3 sequences in the sample, about a sixth were seen once. Sequencing was done on a sample of PBMCs. All receptors derive from a human donor in good health (CMV status not recorded). Some clones in this sample may be carry-over from other donors' samples.

This clonotype was detected only a few times. The chain has TRBV7-6 and TRBJ1-1, with 8 bases that match TRBD1. Unmatched junction bases numbered 2, after V lost 1 base and J lost 4 bases. The CDR3 loop spans 14 amino acids. CDR1 and CDR2 (germline): SGHVS, FNYEAQ. The chain's CDR3 is CASSLGDRTTEAFF. In DNA, the CDR3 is TGTGCCAGCAGCTTAGGGGACAGGACCACTGAAGCTTTCTTT.

At least ten counts were recorded for this clonotype. This sequence joins TRBV7-2 and TRBJ2-2; 7 bases map to TRBD2. Germline CDR1 and CDR2: SGHTA and FQGNSA. The CDR3 is 15 residues long. With 3 bases clipped from V and 5 bases from J, the junction kept 6 bases outside the gene matches. CDR3 in DNA: TGTGCCAGCAGCTTTCCTGGGGGGGTTACCGGGGAGCTGTTTTTT. Encoded protein: CASSFPGGVTGELFF.

This clonotype was counted ten times or more. The chain carries TRBV19 and TRBJ2-1; 7 bases line up with TRBD1. Germline trimming cut 1 base from V and 0 bases from J; bases unmatched to any gene: 3. CDR3 size: 16 residues. Per the germline V gene, CDR1 is LNHDA and CDR2 is SQIVND (reference sequence). In DNA form, the CDR3 reads TGTGCCAGTAGTATAGGGGCAGGGGGCTCCTACAATGAGCAGTTCTTC. Translation gives CASSIGAGGSYNEQFF.

The table lists this clonotype with many counts. The J gene is TRBJ2-7, the V gene TRBV12-3 or TRBV12-4; tentatively, D is TRBD1 (5 bases). The CDR3 spans 13 residues. V lost 6 bases and J lost 3, with 12 bases in between. The CDR3 coding sequence is TGTGCCAGCAGGCAGGGAATCGACTACGAGCAGTACTTC. This gives the protein CASRQGIDYEQYF.

This clonotype occurred many times. The V call is TRBV7-2, the J call TRBJ2-7; 9 nucleotides line up with TRBD2. The CDR3 is made up of 16 amino acids. Per the germline V gene, CDR1 is SGHTA and CDR2 is FQGNSA. The V gene end was trimmed by 4 bases and the J gene end by 0 bases; junction bases not matched to a gene: 7. The CDR3 protein is CASSSGLAYHSYEQYF. Written as DNA, the CDR3 is TGTGCCAGCAGCTCCGGACTAGCGTACCACTCCTACGAGCAGTACTTC.

This clonotype was recorded at least ten times. The chain combines TRBV4-1 with TRBJ2-7; TRBD2 aligns across 8 bases. The length of the CDR3 is 14 residues. V was pared by 2 bases and J by 6 bases, with 6 bases of the junction left unmatched. The germline gives CDR1 MGHRA, CDR2 YSYEKL. The CDR3 nucleotides are TGCGCCAGCAGCCAACCGGGACTAGGATCCGAGCAGTACTTC. Translating gives CASSQPGLGSEQYF.

The V and J genes are TRBV7-9 and TRBJ1-6; a possible D gene is TRBD1 (5 bases). Germline V gene data show CDR1 as SEHNR and CDR2 as FQNEAQ (reference sequence). V lost 4 bases, J lost 4 bases, and 17 bases lay in between. This CDR3 comprises 17 residues. CDR3 DNA sequence: TGTGCCAGCAGCTCGATAGACAGCCGCTCTTATAATTCACCCCTCCACTTT. It translates to CASSSIDSRSYNSPLHF. The whole variable domain, remainder taken from reference TRBV7-9 and TRBJ1-6, is DTGVSQNPRHKITKRGQNVTFRCDPISEHNRLYWYRQTLGQGPEFLTYFQNEAQLEKSRLLSDRFSAERPKGSFSTLEIQRTEQGDSAMYLCASSSIDSRSYNSPLHFGNGTRLTVT.

This sequence joins TRBV6-1 and TRBJ2-7; 10 bases align to TRBD1. The CDR3 has 14 amino acids. Germline CDR1 and CDR2: MNHNS and SASEGT. V shed 8 bases, J shed 5 bases, and the junction held 9 bases outside the gene matches. The CDR3 DNA sequence: TGTGCCAGCCGTGGGGGACAGGGGTCCCACGAGCAGTACTTC. This encodes CASRGGQGSHEQYF.

This clonotype has only a few counts. The chain employs TRBV10-2 and TRBJ1-4; D unclear. This CDR3 spans 13 amino acids. The V and J ends lost 5 bases and 5 bases respectively, with 9 bases between them. Germline assignment: CDR1 WSHSY and CDR2 SAAADI. The CDR3 nucleotides read TGCGCCAGCAGTACCGGCTTAAATGAAAAACTGTTTTTT. Protein sequence: CASSTGLNEKLFF.

This clonotype has at least ten counts. V is TRBV7-2 and J is TRBJ2-1; D call uncertain. This CDR3 spans 11 amino acids. V was trimmed by 7 bases and J by 10 bases, leaving 11 bases between them. The germline gives CDR1 SGHTA, CDR2 FQGNSA. The CDR3 sequence is CASTEKYEQFF. The CDR3 bases are TGTGCCAGCACCGAAAAGTACGAGCAGTTCTTC.

Concerning this clonotype itself: This may be a read error: a much more frequent sequence differs by one nucleotide. The chain joins TRBV24-1 to TRBJ2-1; D gene unclear. The CDR3 is 12 amino acids. Per the germline V gene, CDR1 is KGHDR and CDR2 is SFDVKD. The ends were cut back, 9 bases at V and 2 bases at J, with 7 bases in the middle. This CDR3 is CATGGPYNEQFF. The CDR3 nucleotides read TGTGCCACCGGTGGACCCTACAATGAGCAGTTCTTC.

There are many counts of this clonotype. The rearrangement uses TRBV7-2 and TRBJ2-5; 12 bases agree with TRBD2. The V segment lost 5 bases and the J segment 7 bases; nucleotides outside the gene matches: 8. This CDR3 spans 15 amino acids. CDR1 and CDR2 (germline): SGHTA, FQGNSA. The CDR3 DNA sequence: TGTGCCAGCAGCCGTCGACTAGCGGGAGAGGGGACCCAGTACTTC. It specifies CASSRRLAGEGTQYF. The full variable domain, in which reference TRBV7-2 and TRBJ2-5 provide the parts outside the CDR3, is GAGVSQSPSNKVTEKGKDVELRCDPISGHTALYWYRQSLGQGLEFLIYFQGNSAPDKSGLPSDRFSAERTGGSVSTLTIQRTQQEDSAVYLCASSRRLAGEGTQYFGPGTRLLVL.

The sample holds many counts of this clonotype. This rearrangement joins TRBV7-2 to TRBJ2-1; 8 bases line up with TRBD2. V lost 1 base and J lost 8; bases outside the gene matches: 7. The CDR3 is 15 residues long. The V gene's germline CDR1 is SGHTA and CDR2 FQGNSA. The CDR3 DNA reads as TGTGCCAGCAGCTTAGACCAGCGGGAGTGGCATGAGCAGTTCTTC. Encoded protein: CASSLDQREWHEQFF.

This clonotype was counted between two and nine times. V and J are TRBV5-1 and TRBJ2-2; TRBD1 aligns across 7 bases. Germline CDR1 SGHRS, CDR2 YFSETQ. The CDR3 contains 14 residues. The ends lost 8 bases at V and 3 bases at J; junction bases unmatched: 7. The CDR3 region is CASRSGGYTGELFF. In DNA form, the CDR3 reads TGCGCCAGTAGATCAGGGGGATACACCGGGGAGCTGTTTTTT.

The chain joins TRBV6-6 to TRBJ2-5; 7 bases line up with TRBD2. This CDR3 has 13 residues. V trimming: 0 bases; J trimming: 5 bases; junction bases outside the gene matches: 0. Germline loops: CDR1 MNHNY, CDR2 SVGAGI (reference sequence). The CDR3 bases are TGTGCCAGCAGTTACTCGGGGGGGGAGACCCAGTACTTC. Translating gives CASSYSGGETQYF.

The chain recombines TRBV2 with TRBJ2-2, with D possibly matching TRBD1 (6 bases). Trimming took 8 bases from V and 5 from J, leaving 15 bases between them. In germline, CDR1 is SNHLY, CDR2 FYNNEI. CDR3 length equals 14 residues. CDR3: CASGTGPGTGELFF. The CDR3 bases are TGTGCCAGCGGAACAGGGCCGGGGACCGGGGAGCTGTTTTTT.

There are many counts of this clonotype. The chain couples TRBV12-3 or TRBV12-4 to TRBJ2-5; 7 nucleotides match TRBD2. The CDR3 consists of 13 residues. With V trimmed by 7 bases and J by 5 bases, 7 bases remained unmatched. CDR3 DNA sequence: TGTGCCAGCACCAGACTAGCTTTTGAGACCCAGTACTTC. It translates to CASTRLAFETQYF.

The table lists this clonotype with many counts. The rearrangement uses TRBV7-2 and TRBJ2-7; D gene unclear. The CDR3 extends over 13 amino acids. The germline gives CDR1 SGHTA, CDR2 FQGNSA. Trimming shortened V by 2 bases and J by 3 bases, and 8 bases separated the two germline ends. The CDR3 bases are TGTGCCAGCAGCTTAAGCGAGAGCTACGAGCAGTACTTC. It translates to CASSLSESYEQYF.

The chain couples TRBV15 to TRBJ2-3; TRBD2 is a possible D gene (5 bases). The CDR3 covers 14 residues. Germline V CDR1 and CDR2: LNHNV, YYDKDF (reference sequence). Trimming took off 3 bases at V and 3 bases at J, with 10 bases between the two ends. The CDR3 protein is CATSSSDWTDTQYF. CDR3 nucleotide sequence: TGTGCCACCAGCAGTTCGGACTGGACAGATACGCAGTATTTT.

The rearrangement links TRBV6-2 or TRBV6-3 to TRBJ2-1; 9 nucleotides agree with TRBD2. V dropped 6 bases and J dropped 7; count of bases not matched to a gene: 10. The length of the CDR3 is 15 residues. Germline CDR1 MNHEY, CDR2 SVGEGT. The DNA for the CDR3 is TGTGCCAGCAGCCGGCGGGAGGGCGTAGGAAATGAGCAGTTCTTC. Translating it yields CASSRREGVGNEQFF.

Ten or more counts support this clonotype. Here the CDR3 DNA reads TGTGCCAGCAGCCCGAGCCGGACTAGCGCCTACGAGCAGTACTTC. Translated, it gives CASSPSRTSAYEQYF. The J gene is TRBJ2-7, the V gene TRBV7-2; 9 bases line up with TRBD2. The germline V gene has CDR1 SGHTA and CDR2 FQGNSA. Unmatched junction bases numbered 7, after V lost 5 bases and J lost 2 bases. The CDR3 is 15 amino acids.

The DNA of the CDR3 is TGCGCCAGCAGCCAAGATCTTGGGTGGAACACAGATACGCAGTATTTT. Translation gives CASSQDLGWNTDTQYF. J is TRBJ2-3 and V is TRBV4-3; no firm D call. The CDR3 extends over 16 amino acids. V was cut by 0 bases and J by 2 bases, with 12 bases left in between. Germline CDR1 and CDR2: LGHNA and YSLEER.